Below are 11 T cell receptor beta chains sequenced from a single sample in a study of blood T cell repertoires in COVID-19. Generated by immunoSEQ multiplex PCR, the TCRdb table keeps only in-frame clones and is missing some. This sample has about 200,000 clones, with approximately 86% found just once. The sample taken for sequencing was peripheral blood. The receptor source for this set is a man in his fifties or sixties with COVID-19, enrolled during active disease.

The rearrangement uses TRBV19 and TRBJ2-2, with 8 positions matching TRBD1. From germline, CDR1 is LNHDA and CDR2 SQIVND (reference sequence). The CDR3 covers 15 residues. Losses at the gene ends were 1 base for V and 6 bases for J; bases not matched to a gene: 4. The CDR3 reads CASSIATGGAGELFF. The CDR3 coding sequence is TGTGCCAGTAGTATAGCCACAGGGGGTGCCGGGGAGCTGTTTTTT. Variable domain in full (rest from reference TRBV19 and TRBJ2-2): DGGITQSPKYLFRKEGQNVTLSCEQNLNHDAMYWYRQDPGQGLRLIYYSQIVNDFQKGDIAEGYSVSREKKESFPLTVTSAQKNPTAFYLCASSIATGGAGELFFGEGSRLTVL.

J is TRBJ2-1 and V is TRBV9, with TRBD2 as a possible D gene (7 bases). Germline CDR1 SGDLS, CDR2 YYNGEE. Trimming removed 8 bases from V and 6 bases from J, with 12 bases in between. This CDR3 region has 12 residues. This CDR3 reads CASRGEGNEQFF. The CDR3 DNA is TGTGCCAGTAGGGGGGAGGGCAATGAGCAGTTCTTC.

A remark on this clone: A read error may account for a junction end that differs from germline. The chain recombines TRBV28 with TRBJ1-1, with D maybe TRBD1 (6 bases). Germline V gene data show CDR1 as MDHEN and CDR2 as SYDVKM. CDR3 length: 12 amino acids. The CDR3 spells CASSNDRRRLIF. The CDR3 DNA reads TGTGCCAGCAGTAATGACAGGCGCCGACTAATCTTT.

The chain links TRBV10-3 to TRBJ2-2, with 7 positions matching TRBD1. V gave up 10 bases and J gave up 6 bases; unmatched junction bases: 14. The CDR3 has 15 residues. The V gene's germline CDR1 is ENHRY and CDR2 SYGVKD. Here the CDR3 reads CATQSGGQAAGELFF. In DNA, the CDR3 is TGTGCCACCCAATCAGGCGGACAGGCGGCCGGGGAGCTGTTTTTT.

This clone has a single count. As DNA, the CDR3 is TGCGCCAGCAGCTTGGATGGCAGGGGATATTCACCCCTCCACTTT. Amino acid sequence: CASSLDGRGYSPLHF. The chain is built from TRBV5-1 and TRBJ1-6; D possibly corresponds to TRBD1 (6 bases). This CDR3 is built from 15 residues. CDR1 and CDR2 (germline): SGHRS, YFSETQ. The V gene lost 0 bases and the J gene lost 8 bases, with 12 bases spanning the gap.

The chain joins TRBV19 to TRBJ2-7, with 7 bases that match TRBD1. The CDR3 extends over 15 amino acids. V shed 2 bases, J shed 5 bases, and the junction held 9 bases outside the gene matches. Germline CDR1 and CDR2: LNHDA and SQIVND (reference sequence). Here the CDR3 reads CASSIPNRGLDEQYF. In nucleotides, the CDR3 is TGTGCCAGTAGTATACCCAACAGGGGTTTGGACGAGCAGTACTTC. The full variable domain, completed using reference TRBV19 and TRBJ2-7, is DGGITQSPKYLFRKEGQNVTLSCEQNLNHDAMYWYRQDPGQGLRLIYYSQIVNDFQKGDIAEGYSVSREKKESFPLTVTSAQKNPTAFYLCASSIPNRGLDEQYFGPGTRLTVT.

The gene calls are TRBV7-3 and TRBJ2-2; the match to TRBD1 covers 7 bases. The V and J ends lost 6 bases and 0 bases, in that order; junction bases with no gene match: 1. CDR3 length: 14 amino acids. CDR1 is SGHTA and CDR2 is FQGTGA in the germline V gene. The CDR3 sequence is CASRQGANTGELFF. CDR3 in DNA: TGTGCCAGCAGGCAGGGGGCGAACACCGGGGAGCTGTTTTTT.

J is TRBJ2-3 and V is TRBV18; 8 bases align to TRBD1. CDR3 length: 13 amino acids. Germline loops: CDR1 KGHSH, CDR2 LQKENI. Losses at the gene ends were 6 bases for V and 6 bases for J; bases not matched to a gene: 5. CDR3 amino acids: CASSQNRGDTQYF. The CDR3 DNA is TGTGCCAGCTCCCAAAACAGGGGGGATACGCAGTATTTT.

The rearrangement uses TRBV5-1 and TRBJ2-2; 7 positions match TRBD1. The length of the CDR3 is 14 residues. Germline V CDR1 and CDR2: SGHRS, YFSETQ. V shed 1 base, J shed 5 bases, and the junction held 2 bases outside the gene matches. This chain's CDR3 is CASSLSGGTGELFF. The DNA of the CDR3 is TGCGCCAGCAGCTTGTCAGGGGGAACCGGGGAGCTGTTTTTT.

The chain couples TRBV4-1 to TRBJ1-2; 10 bases fit TRBD1. Germline CDR1 reads MGHRA; CDR2 reads YSYEKL. The junction had 5 bases not matched to a gene; V was cut back by 1 base and J by 3 bases. There are 16 residues in the CDR3. CDR3 sequence: CASSQATGTGDYGYTF. The CDR3 coding sequence is TGCGCCAGCAGCCAAGCCACCGGGACAGGGGACTATGGCTACACCTTC.

This chain joins TRBV30 and TRBJ1-1, with D perhaps TRBD1 (6 bases). CDR1 GTSNPN and CDR2 SVGIG come from the germline V gene (reference sequence). V was shortened by 2 bases and J by 4 bases, with 11 bases between the two germline ends. The CDR3 sequence is 13 residues long. The CDR3 DNA reads TGTGCCTGGAGTAAAAGGGGGGGCACTGAAGCTTTCTTT. It translates to CAWSKRGGTEAFF.